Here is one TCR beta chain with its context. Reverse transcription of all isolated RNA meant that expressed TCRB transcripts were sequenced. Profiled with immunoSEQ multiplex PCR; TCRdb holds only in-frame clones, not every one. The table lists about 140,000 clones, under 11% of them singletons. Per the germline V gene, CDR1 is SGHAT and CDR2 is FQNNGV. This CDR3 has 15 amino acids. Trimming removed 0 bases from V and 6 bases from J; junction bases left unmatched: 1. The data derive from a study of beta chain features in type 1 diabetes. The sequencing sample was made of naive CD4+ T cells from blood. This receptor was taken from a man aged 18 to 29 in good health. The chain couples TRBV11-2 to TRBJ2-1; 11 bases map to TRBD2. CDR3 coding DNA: TGTGCCAGCAGCTTAGAAGGGACTAGCGGCAATGAGCAGTTCTTC. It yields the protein CASSLEGTSGNEQFF.